What follows is one T cell receptor beta chain and its context. This sample was included in a study of regulatory T cells in long-lasting Graves disease. The CDR3 contains 15 residues. V shed 6 bases and J 8 bases; nucleotides not matched to a gene: 8. CDR1 LGHNA and CDR2 YNFKEQ come from the germline V gene. For TCR beta, libraries came from iRepertoire HTBI primers and Arm-PCR of CDR3 regions. From the multiplex PCR reads, TCRdb called clonotypes with MiXCR, one entry per CDR3 protein. The table lists 550,000 or so distinct CDR3 sequences, about 12% of them singletons. Noted time point: newly diagnosed GD, antithyroid drugs for less than 3 months. PBMCs provided the RNA from which the TCR library was made. Patients were enrolled at an endocrinology department in Xi'an, China. These data also formed part of another study, on T cells in Graves' hyperthyroidism and ophthalmopathy.

The TCR comes from a woman aged 25 to 39 with Graves disease. The source was peripheral blood mononuclear cells (PBMCs), collected at new diagnosis, from a patient treated with antithyroid drugs. The chain is built from TRBV4-2 and TRBJ2-1; 12 bases align to TRBD2. DNA for the CDR3: TGTGCCAGCAGTGGCAAACTAGCGGGAGGTGATGAGCAGTTCTTC. Protein sequence: CASSGKLAGGDEQFF.